This T cell receptor (beta chain) was sequenced for a study of T cells in Graves' hyperthyroidism and ophthalmopathy. Notes on the study in general: Ophthalmopathy was predicted by the model a median of roughly 6.6 months ahead of onset. Blood also held most thyroid clonotypes expanded beyond 0.001.

The TCR beta CDR3 regions underwent amplification using RNA transcripts as the source. First-round RT-PCR targeting the TCR CDR3 was performed with the HTBI primer set. TCRdb re-derived calls from the multiplex PCR reads in MiXCR, one entry per CDR3 protein. Among about 530,000 distinct CDR3 sequences listed, 17% were seen once. Exclusion of patients followed from uncontrolled infection, other autoimmune disease, pregnancy or lactation. Diagnoses used clinical symptoms, serum thyroxine and TRAb, thyroid ultrasound and orbital computed tomography. This clonotype was detected only a few times. What it recognizes is unknown. Looked up from germline, CDR1 is SGDLS and CDR2 is YYNGEE. V was trimmed by 7 bases and J by 0 bases, leaving 11 bases between them. This CDR3 is 14 amino acids long.

Sequencing was done on a sample of blood. The receptor comes from a woman aged 18 to 35 with Graves' ophthalmopathy. The J gene is TRBJ1-5, the V gene TRBV9; no clear D gene. The CDR3 loop is CASRGTNSNQPQHF. DNA for the CDR3: TGTGCCAGCCGAGGCACTAATAGCAATCAGCCCCAGCATTTT.